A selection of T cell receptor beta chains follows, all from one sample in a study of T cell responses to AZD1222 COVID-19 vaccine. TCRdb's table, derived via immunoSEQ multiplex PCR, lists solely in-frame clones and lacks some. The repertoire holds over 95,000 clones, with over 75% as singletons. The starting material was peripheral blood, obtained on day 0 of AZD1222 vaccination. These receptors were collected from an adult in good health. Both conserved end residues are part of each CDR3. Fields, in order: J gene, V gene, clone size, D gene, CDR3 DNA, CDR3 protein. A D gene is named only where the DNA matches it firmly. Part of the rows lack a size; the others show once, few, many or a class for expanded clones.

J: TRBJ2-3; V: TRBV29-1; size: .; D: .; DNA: TGCAGCGTTGCAGGAGCAGATACGCAGTATTTT; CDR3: CSVAGADTQYF
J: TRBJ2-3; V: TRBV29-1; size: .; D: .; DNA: TGCAGCGTTGTATCGCCAGCTCCGAGGACGCAGTATTTT; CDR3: CSVVSPAPRTQYF
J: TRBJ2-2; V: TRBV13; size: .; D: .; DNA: TGTGCCAGCAGCGAGAACACCGGGGAGCTGTTTTTT; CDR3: CASSENTGELFF
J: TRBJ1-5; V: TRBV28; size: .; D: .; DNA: TGTGCCAGCAGTCCCCACATGAAGATGGGCAATCAGCCCCAGCATTTT; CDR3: CASSPHMKMGNQPQHF
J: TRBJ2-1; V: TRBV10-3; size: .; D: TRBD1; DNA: TGTGCCATTTGCCCGGGACAGGGAGACAATGAGCAGTTCTTC; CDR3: CAICPGQGDNEQFF
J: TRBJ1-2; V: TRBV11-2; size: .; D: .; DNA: TGTGCCAGCAGCTTACGGGTTGGGCCGTCAGCTAACTATGGCTACACCTTC; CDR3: CASSLRVGPSANYGYTF
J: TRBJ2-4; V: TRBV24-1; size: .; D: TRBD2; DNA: TGTGCCACTTTACCAAGACCGGGGACTAGGGACCTAACATTAGCCAAAAACATTCAGTACTTC; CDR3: CATLPRPGTRDLTLAKNIQYF
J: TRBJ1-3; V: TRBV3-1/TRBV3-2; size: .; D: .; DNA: TGTGCCAGTTTATCTTCTGGAAACACCATATATTTT; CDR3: CASLSSGNTIYF
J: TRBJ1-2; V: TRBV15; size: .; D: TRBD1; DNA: TGTGCCACCAGCAGAGGGGGACAGGGGGCGGATGGCTACACCTTC; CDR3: CATSRGGQGADGYTF
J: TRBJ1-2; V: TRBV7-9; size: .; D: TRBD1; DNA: TGTGCCAGCAGCGACGGGGGACAGGGAGCATCGACAAACTATGGCTACACCTTC; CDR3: CASSDGGQGASTNYGYTF
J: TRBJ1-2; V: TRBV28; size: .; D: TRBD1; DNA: TGTGCCAGCAGTGGACAGGGTACCTATGGCTACACCTTC; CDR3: CASSGQGTYGYTF
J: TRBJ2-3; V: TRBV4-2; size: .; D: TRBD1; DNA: TGTGCCAGCAGCCAAGATAGAGGACAGGGATACACAGATACGCAGTATTTT; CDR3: CASSQDRGQGYTDTQYF
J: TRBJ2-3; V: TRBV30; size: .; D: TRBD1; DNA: TGTGCCTGGAACGACAGGGGCCGCACAGATACGCAGTATTTT; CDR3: CAWNDRGRTDTQYF
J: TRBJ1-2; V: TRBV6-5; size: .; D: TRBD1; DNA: TGTGCCAGCAGGGATAGACAGGGTCGGTATGGCTACACCTTC; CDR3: CASRDRQGRYGYTF
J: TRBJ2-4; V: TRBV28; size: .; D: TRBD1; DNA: TGTGCCAGCAGTTTTGCCGGGACAGGGGTTTTCGTAAACATTCAGTACTTC; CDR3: CASSFAGTGVFVNIQYF
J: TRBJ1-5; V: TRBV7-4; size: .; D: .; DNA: TGTGCCAGCAACGAAAGGGGGAGTCAGCCCCAGCATTTT; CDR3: CASNERGSQPQHF
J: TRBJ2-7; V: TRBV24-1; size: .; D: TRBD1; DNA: TGTGCCACCTCCACAGGGGATAGCTACGAGCAGTACTTC; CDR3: CATSTGDSYEQYF
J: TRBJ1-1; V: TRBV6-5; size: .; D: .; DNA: TGTGCCAGCCAAAGGGGGTTGGCCAGGGACACTGAAGCTTTCTTT; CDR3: CASQRGLARDTEAFF
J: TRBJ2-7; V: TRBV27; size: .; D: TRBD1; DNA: TGTGCCAGCAGTTTAGGGACAGGGCTCGAGCAGTACTTC; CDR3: CASSLGTGLEQYF
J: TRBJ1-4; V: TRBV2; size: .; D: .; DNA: TGTGCCAGCAGTGCACAAGGACCTAATGAAAAACTGTTTTTT; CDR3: CASSAQGPNEKLFF
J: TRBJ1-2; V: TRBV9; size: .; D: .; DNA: TGTGCCAGCAGCCTCCGGCTCGAGGTCAGGGATGGCTACACCTTC; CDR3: CASSLRLEVRDGYTF
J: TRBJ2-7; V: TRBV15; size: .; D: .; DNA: TGTGCCACCAGCCGAACAGGGAACCTCTACGAGCAGTACTTC; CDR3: CATSRTGNLYEQYF
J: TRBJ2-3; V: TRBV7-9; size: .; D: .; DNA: TGTGCCAGCGGACTGGATACGCAGTATTTT; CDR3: CASGLDTQYF
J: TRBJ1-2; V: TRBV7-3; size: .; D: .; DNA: TGTGCCAGCAGCCCTCACCCCGCGGGGAACTATGGCTACACCTTC; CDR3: CASSPHPAGNYGYTF
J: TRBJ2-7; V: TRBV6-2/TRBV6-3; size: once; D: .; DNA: TGTGCCAGCAGTTACTTCAGCGAATACGAGCAGTACTTC; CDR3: CASSYFSEYEQYF
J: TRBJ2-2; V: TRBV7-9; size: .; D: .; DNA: TGTGCCAGCAGCCTTCAAACCTTAAACACCGGGGAGCTGTTTTTT; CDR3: CASSLQTLNTGELFF
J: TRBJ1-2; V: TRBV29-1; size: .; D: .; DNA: TGCAGCGTGGGTGGTCGGACAACCAACTATGGCTACACCTTC; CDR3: CSVGGRTTNYGYTF
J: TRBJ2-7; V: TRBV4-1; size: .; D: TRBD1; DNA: TGCGCCAGCAGCCAAGCTACAGGGGGAACCTACGAGCAGTACTTC; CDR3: CASSQATGGTYEQYF
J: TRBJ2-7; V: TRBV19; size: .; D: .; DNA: TGTGCCAGTAGTGAGGGAGGAGCCTACGAGCAGTACTTC; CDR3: CASSEGGAYEQYF
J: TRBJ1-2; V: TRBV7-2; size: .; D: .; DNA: TGTGCCAGCAGCTCACCTGGGGTGGATAGCTATGGCTACACCTTC; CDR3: CASSSPGVDSYGYTF
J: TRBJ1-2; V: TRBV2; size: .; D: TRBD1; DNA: TGTGCCAGCAGTGAAGCGTCCGGGACAGGGGGCAGGTACACCTTC; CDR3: CASSEASGTGGRYTF
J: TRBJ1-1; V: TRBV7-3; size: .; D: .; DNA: TGTGCCAGCAGCTCCTATGCAGGATCTGGCACTGAAGCTTTCTTT; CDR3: CASSSYAGSGTEAFF
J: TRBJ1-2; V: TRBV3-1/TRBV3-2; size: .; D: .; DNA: TGTGCCAGCAGCCAAGCATCCCACAACTATGGCTACACCTTC; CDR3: CASSQASHNYGYTF
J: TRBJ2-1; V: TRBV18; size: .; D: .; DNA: TGTGCCAGCTCGCCCTTGGTCACAGGCTTCGGGTCCTACAATGAGCAGTTCTTC; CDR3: CASSPLVTGFGSYNEQFF
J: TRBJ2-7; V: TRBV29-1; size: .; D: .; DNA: TGCAGCGTTGAAGATCAACGGGGCTACGAGCAGTACTTC; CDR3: CSVEDQRGYEQYF
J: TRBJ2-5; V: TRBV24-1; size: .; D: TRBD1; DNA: TGTGCCACTCGGGGACAGTTGGAGACCCAGTACTTC; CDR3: CATRGQLETQYF
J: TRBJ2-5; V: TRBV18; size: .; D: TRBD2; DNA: TGTGCCAGCTCACCAGCGAGTGGGATAGCGGGATCGGAGACCCAGTACTTC; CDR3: CASSPASGIAGSETQYF
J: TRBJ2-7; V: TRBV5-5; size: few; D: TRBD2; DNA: TGTGCCAGCAGCCCCAGGACTAGCGGGAAGGTCGAGCAGTACTTC; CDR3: CASSPRTSGKVEQYF
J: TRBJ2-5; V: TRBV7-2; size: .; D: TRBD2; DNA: TGTGCCAGCAGCAAATCTAGCGGGAGGGTCCAAGAGACCCAGTACTTC; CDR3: CASSKSSGRVQETQYF
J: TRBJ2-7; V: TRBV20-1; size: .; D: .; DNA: TGCAGTGCTAGTGCGGCCAGGCTGGTTTCCTACGAGCAGTACTTC; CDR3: CSASAARLVSYEQYF
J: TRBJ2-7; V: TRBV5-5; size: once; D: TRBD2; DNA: TGTGCCAGCAGCTTGAGACTAGCGGGTGCCTCCTACGAGCAGTACTTC; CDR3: CASSLRLAGASYEQYF
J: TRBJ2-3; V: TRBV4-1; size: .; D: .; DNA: TGCGCCAGCAGCCAAGGGCCCACAGATACGCAGTATTTT; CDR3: CASSQGPTDTQYF
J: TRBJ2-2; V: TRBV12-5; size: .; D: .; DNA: TGTGCTAGTGGTTTGGTACGAGCTAGCGTCAGACCGGAACAGAACACCGGGGAGCTGTTTTTT; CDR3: CASGLVRASVRPEQNTGELFF
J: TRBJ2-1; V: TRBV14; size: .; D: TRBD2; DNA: TGTGCCAGCAGCCACTCCGGGACTACATACAATGAGCAGTTCTTC; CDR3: CASSHSGTTYNEQFF
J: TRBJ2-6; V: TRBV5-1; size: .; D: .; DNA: TGCGCCAGCAGCTTGGGACCTTACTCTGGGGCCAACGTCCTGACTTTC; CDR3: CASSLGPYSGANVLTF
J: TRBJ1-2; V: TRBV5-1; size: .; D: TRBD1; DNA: TGCGCCAGCAGCTATTCCCCAGGGGGCTCTGGCTACACCTTC; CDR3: CASSYSPGGSGYTF
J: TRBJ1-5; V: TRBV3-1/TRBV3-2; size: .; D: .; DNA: TGTGCCAGCAGCCAAGGAAGCCAGGGGAACAATCAGCCCCAGCATTTT; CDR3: CASSQGSQGNNQPQHF
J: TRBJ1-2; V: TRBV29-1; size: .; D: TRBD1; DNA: TGCAGCTTTCGACAGGGGGCCTATGGCTACACCTTC; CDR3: CSFRQGAYGYTF
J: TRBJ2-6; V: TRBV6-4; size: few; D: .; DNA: TGTGCCAGCAGTGAAGCAGGCTCTGGGGCCAACGTCCTGACTTTC; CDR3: CASSEAGSGANVLTF
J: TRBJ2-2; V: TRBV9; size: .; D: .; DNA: TGTGCCAGCAGCGTAGGGGCTCGTGGGGCTAAGAACACCGGGGAGCTGTTTTTT; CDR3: CASSVGARGAKNTGELFF
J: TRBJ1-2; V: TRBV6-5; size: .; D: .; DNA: TGTGCCAGCAGTTACCCACTGACAGCTAACTATGGCTACACCTTC; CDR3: CASSYPLTANYGYTF
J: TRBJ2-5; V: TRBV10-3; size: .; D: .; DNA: TGTGCCACCTCCCCGGAGAAAGAGACCCAGTACTTC; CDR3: CATSPEKETQYF